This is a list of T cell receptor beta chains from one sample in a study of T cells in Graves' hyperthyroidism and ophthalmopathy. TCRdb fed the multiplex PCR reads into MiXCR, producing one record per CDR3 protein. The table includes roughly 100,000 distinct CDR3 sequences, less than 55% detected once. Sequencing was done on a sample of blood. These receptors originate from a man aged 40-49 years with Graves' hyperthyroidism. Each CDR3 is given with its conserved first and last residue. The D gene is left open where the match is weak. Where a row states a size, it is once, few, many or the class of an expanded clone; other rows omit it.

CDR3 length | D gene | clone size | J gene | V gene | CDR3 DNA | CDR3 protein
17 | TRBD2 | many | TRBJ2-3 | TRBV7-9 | TGTGCCAGCAGCTTAGAGGTAGCGGGCTCTAGCACAGATACGCAGTATTTT | CASSLEVAGSSTDTQYF
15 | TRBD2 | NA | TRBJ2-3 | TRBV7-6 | TGTGCCAGCAGCCAAGAGGGACTAGCGGCCCTTACGCAGTATTTT | CASSQEGLAALTQYF
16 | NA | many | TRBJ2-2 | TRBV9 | TGTGCCAGCAGCGTAGATCTAGCGCAGAACACCGGGGAGCTGTTTTTT | CASSVDLAQNTGELFF
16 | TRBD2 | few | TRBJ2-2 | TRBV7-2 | TGTGCCAGCAGCCAAGCGGGAGGGCTGAACACCGGGGAGCTGTTTTTT | CASSQAGGLNTGELFF
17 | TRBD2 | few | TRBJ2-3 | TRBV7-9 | TGTGCCAGCTCACCACCGGGACTAGCGGGTAGCACAGATACGCAGTATTTT | CASSPPGLAGSTDTQYF
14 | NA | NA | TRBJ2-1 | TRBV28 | TGTGCCAGCAGTTCATCAACTGGGGGATATGAGCAGTTCTTC | CASSSSTGGYEQFF
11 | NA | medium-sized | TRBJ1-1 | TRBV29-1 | TGCAGCGTTGCCCTGACAGATCACCCTTTCTTT | CSVALTDHPFF
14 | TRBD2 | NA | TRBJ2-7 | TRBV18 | TGTGCCAGCTCACCACCATCACCGGGGGGAGAGCAGTACTTC | CASSPPSPGGEQYF
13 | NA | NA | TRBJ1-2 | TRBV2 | TGTGCCAGCAGTGAAAAGGAGGGGTATGGCTACACCTTC | CASSEKEGYGYTF
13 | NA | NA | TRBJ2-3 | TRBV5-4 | TGTGCCAGCAGCCCTCAAGGGACAGATACGCAGTATTTT | CASSPQGTDTQYF
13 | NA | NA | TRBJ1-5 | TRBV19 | TGTGCCACAAGAGACAGGTGGCAACCGCCCCAGCATTTT | CATRDRWQPPQHF
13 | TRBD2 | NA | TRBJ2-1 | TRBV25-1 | TGTGCCAGCCGGGGGATTAGCGGGGGGTTACAGTTCTTC | CASRGISGGLQFF
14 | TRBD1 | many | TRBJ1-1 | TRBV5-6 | TGTGCCAGCAGCTTCGGGACAGAGAACACTGAAGCTTTCTTT | CASSFGTENTEAFF
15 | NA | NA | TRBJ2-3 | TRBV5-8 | TGTGCCAGCAGCCAGGGGCGGGGGAGCACAGATACGCAGTATTTT | CASSQGRGSTDTQYF
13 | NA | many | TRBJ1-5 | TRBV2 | TGTGCCAGCAGTGAAATCAGGGGCCAGCCCCAGCATTTT | CASSEIRGQPQHF
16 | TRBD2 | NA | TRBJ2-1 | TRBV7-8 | TGTGCCAGCAGCCCTGTTGGGACTAGCTCCTACAATGAGCAGTTCTTC | CASSPVGTSSYNEQFF
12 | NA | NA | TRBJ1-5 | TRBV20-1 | TGCAGTGCTAGAGATCAAGGGGGAGGGCAGCATTTT | CSARDQGGGQHF
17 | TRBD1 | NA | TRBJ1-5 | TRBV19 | TGTGCCAGTAGTATAGGGGGGACAGGGGGCTGGGGTCAGCCCCAGCATTTT | CASSIGGTGGWGQPQHF
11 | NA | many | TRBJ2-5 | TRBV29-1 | TGCAGCGTTGTATATGGAGAGACCCAGTACTTC | CSVVYGETQYF
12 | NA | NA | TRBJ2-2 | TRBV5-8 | TGTGCCAGCAGCCAAGAGTACGGGGAGCTGTTTTTT | CASSQEYGELFF
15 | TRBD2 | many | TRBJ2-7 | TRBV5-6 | TGTGCCAGCAGTTACCTGCGGGGGGGCCAGCACGAGCAGTACTTC | CASSYLRGGQHEQYF
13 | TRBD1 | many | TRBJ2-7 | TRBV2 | TGTACCAGCAACGGGCAGGGGGCCTACGAGCAGTACTTC | CTSNGQGAYEQYF
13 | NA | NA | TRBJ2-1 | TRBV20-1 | TGCAGTGCTGGGGTGGGGCGAGATAATCAGCAGTTCTTC | CSAGVGRDNQQFF
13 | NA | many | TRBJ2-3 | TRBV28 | TGTGCCAGCACTCCATACGACCGGGATACGCAGTATTTT | CASTPYDRDTQYF
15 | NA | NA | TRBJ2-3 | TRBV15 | TGTGCCAGCAGTTTCCCCCGGGTCAAAGCAGATATGCAGTATTTT | CASSFPRVKADMQYF
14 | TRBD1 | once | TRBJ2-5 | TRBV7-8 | TGTGCCAGCACCCGGGACAGGGCCCAAGAGACCCAGTACTTC | CASTRDRAQETQYF
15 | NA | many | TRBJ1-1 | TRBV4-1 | TGCGCCAGCAGCCAAGCAGGGTACTCAGACACTGAAGCTTTCTTT | CASSQAGYSDTEAFF
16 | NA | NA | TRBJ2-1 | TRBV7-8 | TGTGCCAGCAGCAGGACTGGGGGGCGCGGAAACAATGAGCAGTTCTTC | CASSRTGGRGNNEQFF
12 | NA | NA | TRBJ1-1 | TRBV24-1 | TGTGCCACTAGCTCGGGCTACAATGAGGCTTTCTTT | CATSSGYNEAFF
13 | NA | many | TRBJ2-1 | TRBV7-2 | TGTGCCAGCAGCCTCGAGACTAGTAGGTTGCAGTTCTTC | CASSLETSRLQFF
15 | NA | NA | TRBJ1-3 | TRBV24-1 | TGTGCCACTAGTGACCCCTCCTATTTTGGAAACACCATATATTTT | CATSDPSYFGNTIYF
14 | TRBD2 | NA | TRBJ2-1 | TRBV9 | TGTGCCAGCAGCCCGGGAGGAGATTACAATGAGCAGTTCTTC | CASSPGGDYNEQFF
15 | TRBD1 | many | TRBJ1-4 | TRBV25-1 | TGTGCCAGCAGTGATTACCGGACAGGGCTGAAGAAACTGTTTTTT | CASSDYRTGLKKLFF
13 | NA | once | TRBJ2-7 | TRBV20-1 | TGCAGTGCTAGGGAGAGGGAGGACTACGAGCAGTACTTC | CSAREREDYEQYF
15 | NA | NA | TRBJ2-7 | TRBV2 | TGTGCCAGCAACGGGCAGGGGTCGGTTGAGGACGAGCAGTACTTC | CASNGQGSVEDEQYF
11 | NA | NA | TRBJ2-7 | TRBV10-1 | TGCGCCAGCAGCGAGTCCTACGAGCGGTACTTC | CASSESYERYF
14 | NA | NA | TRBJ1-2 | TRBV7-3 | TGTGCCAGCAGCTTAGAACGAGGGCATTATGGCTACACCTTC | CASSLERGHYGYTF
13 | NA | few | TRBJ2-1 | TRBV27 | TGTGCCAGCAGTTTACAGGTCTACAATGAGCAGTTCTTC | CASSLQVYNEQFF
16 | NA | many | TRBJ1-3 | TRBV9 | TGTGCCAGCAGCGTGGGAGCGGGTTACTCTGGAAACACCATATATTTT | CASSVGAGYSGNTIYF
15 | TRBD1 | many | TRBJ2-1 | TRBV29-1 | TGCAGCGTCCACACCGGGACAGGGGCCTACAATGAGCAGTTCTTC | CSVHTGTGAYNEQFF
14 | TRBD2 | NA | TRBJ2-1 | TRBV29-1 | TGCAGCGTTTACGGGACTAGCGGGATCCGAGAGCAGTTCTTC | CSVYGTSGIREQFF
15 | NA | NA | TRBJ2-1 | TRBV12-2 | TGTGCAAGTCGCTTAAACACGAGCTCCTACAATGAGCAGTTCTTC | CASRLNTSSYNEQFF
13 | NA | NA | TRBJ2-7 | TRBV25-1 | TGTGCCCAGCCGGTGAGGGGAGCCTACGAGCAGTACTTC | CAQPVRGAYEQYF
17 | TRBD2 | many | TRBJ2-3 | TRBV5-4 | TGTGCCAGCAGCTTAAGGAGAGCGGGGGGGAACACAGATACGCAGTATTTT | CASSLRRAGGNTDTQYF
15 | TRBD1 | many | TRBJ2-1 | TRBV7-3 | TGTGCCAGCAGCTTGGCCAGGGGGCCCTACAATGAGCAGTTCTTC | CASSLARGPYNEQFF